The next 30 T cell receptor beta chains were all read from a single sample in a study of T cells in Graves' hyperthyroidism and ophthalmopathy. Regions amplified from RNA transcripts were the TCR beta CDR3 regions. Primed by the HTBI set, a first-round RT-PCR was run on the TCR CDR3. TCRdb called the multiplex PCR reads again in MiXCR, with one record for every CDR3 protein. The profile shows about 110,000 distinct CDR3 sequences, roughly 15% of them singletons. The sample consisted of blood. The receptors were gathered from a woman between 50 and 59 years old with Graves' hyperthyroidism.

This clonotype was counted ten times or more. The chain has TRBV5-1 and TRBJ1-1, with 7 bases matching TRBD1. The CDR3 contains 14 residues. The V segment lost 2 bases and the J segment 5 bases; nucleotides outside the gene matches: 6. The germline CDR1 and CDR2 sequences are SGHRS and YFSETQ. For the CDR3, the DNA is TGCGCCAGCAGCTTTGACAGGGTTGGGACTGAAGCTTTCTTT. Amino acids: CASSFDRVGTEAFF.

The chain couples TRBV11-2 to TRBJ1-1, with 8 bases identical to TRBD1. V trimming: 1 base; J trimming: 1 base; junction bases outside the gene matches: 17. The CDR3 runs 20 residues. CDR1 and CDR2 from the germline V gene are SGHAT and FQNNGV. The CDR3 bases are TGTGCCAGCAGCTTAGCGGGGACAGGTAACCCGCGACGAGAGAACACTGAAGCTTTCTTT. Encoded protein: CASSLAGTGNPRRENTEAFF.

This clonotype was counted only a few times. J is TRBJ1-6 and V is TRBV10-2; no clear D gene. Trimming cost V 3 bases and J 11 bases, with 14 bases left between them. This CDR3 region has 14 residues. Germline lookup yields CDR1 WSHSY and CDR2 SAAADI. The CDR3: CASSEPPEHAPLHF. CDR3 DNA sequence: TGCGCCAGCAGTGAACCCCCGGAACACGCACCCCTCCACTTT.

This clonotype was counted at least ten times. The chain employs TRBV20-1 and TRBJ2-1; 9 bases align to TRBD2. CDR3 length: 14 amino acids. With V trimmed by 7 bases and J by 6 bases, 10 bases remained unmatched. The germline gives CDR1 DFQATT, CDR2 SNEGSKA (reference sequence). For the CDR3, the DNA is TGCAGTGTTCGAGCCAGCGGGAGGAGCAATGAGCAGTTCTTC. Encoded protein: CSVRASGRSNEQFF.

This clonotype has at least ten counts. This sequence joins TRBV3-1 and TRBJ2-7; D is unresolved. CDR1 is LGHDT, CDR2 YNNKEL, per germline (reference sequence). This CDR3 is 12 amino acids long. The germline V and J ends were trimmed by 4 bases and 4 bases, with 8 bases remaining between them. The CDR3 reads CASSLREYEQYF. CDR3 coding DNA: TGTGCCAGCAGCCTTAGAGAGTACGAGCAGTACTTC.

The DNA of the CDR3 is TGCGCCAGCAGCTTGGACGGGAGTGCTAGCTCCTACGAGCAGTACTTC. It encodes CASSLDGSASSYEQYF. The rearrangement uses TRBV5-1 and TRBJ2-7, with D possibly TRBD2 on 6 matching bases. Trimming pared 0 bases from V and 0 bases from J, leaving 13 bases between. The germline gives CDR1 SGHRS, CDR2 YFSETQ. There are 16 residues in the CDR3.

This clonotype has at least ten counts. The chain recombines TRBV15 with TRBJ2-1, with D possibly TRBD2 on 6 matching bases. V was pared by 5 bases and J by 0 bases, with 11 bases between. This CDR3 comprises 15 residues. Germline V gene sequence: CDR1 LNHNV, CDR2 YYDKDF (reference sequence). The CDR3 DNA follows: TGTGCCACCAGCGCCGGGAGAGGCTCCTACAATGAGCAGTTCTTC. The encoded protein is CATSAGRGSYNEQFF.

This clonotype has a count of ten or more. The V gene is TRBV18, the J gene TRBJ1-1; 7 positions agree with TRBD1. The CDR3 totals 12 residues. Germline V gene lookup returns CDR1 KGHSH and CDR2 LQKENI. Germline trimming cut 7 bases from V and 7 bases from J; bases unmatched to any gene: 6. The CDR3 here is CASFIQGYEAFF. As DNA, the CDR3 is TGTGCCAGCTTCATACAGGGGTATGAAGCTTTCTTT.

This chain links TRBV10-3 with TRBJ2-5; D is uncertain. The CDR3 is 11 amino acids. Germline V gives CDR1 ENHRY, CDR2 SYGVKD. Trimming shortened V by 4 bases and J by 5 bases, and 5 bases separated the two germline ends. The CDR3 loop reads CAISGPETQYF. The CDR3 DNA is TGTGCCATCAGTGGACCGGAGACCCAGTACTTC.

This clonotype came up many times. The CDR3 is CASSDGISGYNEQFF. CDR3 DNA sequence: TGTGCCAGCTCAGATGGCATTAGCGGCTACAATGAGCAGTTCTTC. The chain couples TRBV18 to TRBJ2-1; D possibly corresponds to TRBD2 (6 bases). The V end lost 5 bases, the J end lost 3 bases, and 14 bases lay between the germline ends. The CDR3 consists of 15 residues. Per germline, CDR1 KGHSH and CDR2 LQKENI.

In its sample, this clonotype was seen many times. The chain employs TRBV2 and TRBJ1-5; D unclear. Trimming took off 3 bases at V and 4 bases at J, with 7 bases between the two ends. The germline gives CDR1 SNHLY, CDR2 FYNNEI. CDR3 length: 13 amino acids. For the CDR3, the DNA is TGTGCCAGCAGTGAGGGCCAGAATCAGCCCCAGCATTTT. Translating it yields CASSEGQNQPQHF.

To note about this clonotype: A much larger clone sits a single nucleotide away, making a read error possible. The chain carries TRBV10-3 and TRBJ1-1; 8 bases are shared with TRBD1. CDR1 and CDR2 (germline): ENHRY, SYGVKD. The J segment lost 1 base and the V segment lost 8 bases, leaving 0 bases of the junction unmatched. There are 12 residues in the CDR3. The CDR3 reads CAIGQGNTEAFF. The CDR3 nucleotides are TGTGCCATCGGACAGGGGAACACTGAAGCTTTCTTT.

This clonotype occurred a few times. The CDR3 protein is CASSPTGEGANVLTF. In nucleotides, the CDR3 is TGTGCCAGCAGCCCTACAGGGGAGGGGGCCAACGTCCTGACTTTC. The J gene is TRBJ2-6, the V gene TRBV7-9, with TRBD1 identical over 7 bases. The V segment lost 5 bases and the J segment 4 bases; nucleotides outside the gene matches: 5. CDR1 is SEHNR, CDR2 FQNEAQ, per germline (reference sequence). This CDR3 spans 15 amino acids.

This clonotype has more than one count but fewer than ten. The CDR3 spells CASSRQGGSIDEQFF. The CDR3, as DNA: TGTGCCAGCAGCCGACAGGGTGGATCGATCGATGAGCAGTTCTTC. V usage is TRBV5-6 and J usage is TRBJ2-1; 7 nucleotides agree with TRBD1. V shed 4 bases and J 8 bases; nucleotides not matched to a gene: 12. Per germline, CDR1 SGHDT and CDR2 YYEEEE. This CDR3 comprises 15 residues.

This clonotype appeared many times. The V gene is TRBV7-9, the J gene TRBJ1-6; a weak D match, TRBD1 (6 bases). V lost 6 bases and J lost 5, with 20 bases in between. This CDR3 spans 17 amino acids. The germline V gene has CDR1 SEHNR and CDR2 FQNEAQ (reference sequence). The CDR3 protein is CASSSGRGGENNSPLHF. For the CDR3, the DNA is TGTGCCAGCAGTTCGGGCAGGGGAGGGGAGAATAATTCACCCCTCCACTTT.

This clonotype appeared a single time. CDR3 bases: TGTGCCAGCACCCAGGGGCGCAATCAGCCCCAGCATTTT. Residues: CASTQGRNQPQHF. This chain uses TRBV27 with TRBJ1-5; perhaps TRBD1 as D (6 bases). CDR1 and CDR2 (germline): MNHEY, SMNVEV (reference sequence). This CDR3 is 13 amino acids long. V lost 7 bases and J 2 bases, leaving 9 bases between the germline ends.

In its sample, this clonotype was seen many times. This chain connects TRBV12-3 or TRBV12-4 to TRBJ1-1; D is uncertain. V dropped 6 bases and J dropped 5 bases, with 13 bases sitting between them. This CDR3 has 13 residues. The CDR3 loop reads CASSPGFGTEAFF. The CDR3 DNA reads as TGTGCCAGCAGCCCGGGATTCGGGACTGAAGCTTTCTTT.

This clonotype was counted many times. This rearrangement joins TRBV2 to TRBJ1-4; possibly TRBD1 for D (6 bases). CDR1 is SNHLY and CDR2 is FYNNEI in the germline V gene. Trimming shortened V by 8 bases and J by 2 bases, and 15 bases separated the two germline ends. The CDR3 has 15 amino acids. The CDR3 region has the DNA TGTGCCAGCCGAATGACAGGCCTCACTAATGAAAAACTGTTTTTT. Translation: CASRMTGLTNEKLFF.

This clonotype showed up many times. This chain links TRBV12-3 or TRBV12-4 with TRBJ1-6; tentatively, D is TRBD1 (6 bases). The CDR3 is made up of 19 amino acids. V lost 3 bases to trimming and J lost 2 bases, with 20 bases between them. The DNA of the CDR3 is TGTGCCAGCAGTTTTAGGGCCGGGGGCCATCCCGCCTATAATTCACCCCTCCACTTT. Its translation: CASSFRAGGHPAYNSPLHF.

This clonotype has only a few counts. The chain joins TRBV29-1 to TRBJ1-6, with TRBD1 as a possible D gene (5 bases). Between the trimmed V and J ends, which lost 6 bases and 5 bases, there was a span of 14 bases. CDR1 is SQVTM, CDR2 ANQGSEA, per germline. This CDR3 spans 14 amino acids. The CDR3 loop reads CSVKGQGNNSPLHF. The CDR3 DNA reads TGCAGCGTCAAGGGCCAGGGAAATAATTCACCCCTCCACTTT.

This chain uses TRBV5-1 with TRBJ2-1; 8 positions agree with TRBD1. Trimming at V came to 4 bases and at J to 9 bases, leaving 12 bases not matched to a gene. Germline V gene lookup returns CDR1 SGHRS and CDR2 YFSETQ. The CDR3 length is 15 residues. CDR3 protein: CASSELDRVGAEQFF. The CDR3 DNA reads TGCGCCAGCAGCGAGCTGGACAGGGTCGGGGCTGAGCAGTTCTTC.

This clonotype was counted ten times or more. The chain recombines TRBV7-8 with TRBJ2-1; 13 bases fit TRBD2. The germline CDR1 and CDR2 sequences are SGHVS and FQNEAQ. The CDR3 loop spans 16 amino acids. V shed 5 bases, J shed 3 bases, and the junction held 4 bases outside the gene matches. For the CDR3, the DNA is TGTGCCAGCAGCCCGCGGACTAGCGGGGGCTACAATGAGCAGTTCTTC. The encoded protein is CASSPRTSGGYNEQFF.

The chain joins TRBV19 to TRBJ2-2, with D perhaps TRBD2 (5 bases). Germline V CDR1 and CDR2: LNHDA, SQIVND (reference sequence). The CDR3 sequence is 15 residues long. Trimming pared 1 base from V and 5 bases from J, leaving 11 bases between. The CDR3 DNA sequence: TGTGCCAGTAGTATAGCCGAAGGGAGAACCGGGGAGCTGTTTTTT. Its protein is CASSIAEGRTGELFF.

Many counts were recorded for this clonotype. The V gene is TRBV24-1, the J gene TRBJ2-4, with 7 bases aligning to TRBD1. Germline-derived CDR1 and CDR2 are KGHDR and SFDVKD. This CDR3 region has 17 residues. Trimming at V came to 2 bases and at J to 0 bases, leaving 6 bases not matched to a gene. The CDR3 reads CATSDSRGPLAKNIQYF. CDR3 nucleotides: TGTGCCACCAGTGATTCTAGGGGGCCCCTAGCCAAAAACATTCAGTACTTC.

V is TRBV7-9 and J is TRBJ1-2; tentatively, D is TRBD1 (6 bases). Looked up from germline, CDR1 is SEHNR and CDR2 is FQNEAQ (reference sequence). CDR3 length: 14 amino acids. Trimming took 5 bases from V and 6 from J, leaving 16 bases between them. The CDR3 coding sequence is TGTGCCAGCAGCCCCTGGGCCGGGGGCGATGGCTACACCTTC. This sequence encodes CASSPWAGGDGYTF.

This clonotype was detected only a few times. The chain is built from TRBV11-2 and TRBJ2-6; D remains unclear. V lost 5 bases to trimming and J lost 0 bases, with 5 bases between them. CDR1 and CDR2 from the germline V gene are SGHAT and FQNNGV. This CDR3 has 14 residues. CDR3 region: CASSAYSGANVLTF. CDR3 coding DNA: TGTGCCAGCAGCGCATACTCTGGGGCCAACGTCCTGACTTTC.

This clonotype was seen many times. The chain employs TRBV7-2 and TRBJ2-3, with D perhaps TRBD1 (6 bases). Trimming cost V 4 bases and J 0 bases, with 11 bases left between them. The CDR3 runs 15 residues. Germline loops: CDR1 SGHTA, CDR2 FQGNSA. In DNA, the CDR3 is TGTGCCAGCAGCTCCGGGACATTCAGCACAGATACGCAGTATTTT. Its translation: CASSSGTFSTDTQYF.

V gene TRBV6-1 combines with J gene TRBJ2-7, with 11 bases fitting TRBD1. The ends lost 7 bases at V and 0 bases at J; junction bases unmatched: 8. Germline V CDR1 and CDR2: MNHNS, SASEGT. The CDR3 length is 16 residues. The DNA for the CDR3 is TGTGCCAGCACCTCCGGGACAGGGGGATCCTCCTACGAGCAGTACGTC. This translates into CASTSGTGGSSYEQYV.

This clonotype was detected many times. CDR3 in amino acids: CAWLPGRGMTEAFF. DNA of the CDR3: TGTGCCTGGCTTCCCGGCAGGGGGATGACTGAAGCTTTCTTT. The chain is built from TRBV30 and TRBJ1-1, with TRBD1 identical over 7 bases. CDR3 size: 14 residues. V trimming: 5 bases; J trimming: 5 bases; junction bases outside the gene matches: 11. Per germline, CDR1 GTSNPN and CDR2 SVGIG (reference sequence).

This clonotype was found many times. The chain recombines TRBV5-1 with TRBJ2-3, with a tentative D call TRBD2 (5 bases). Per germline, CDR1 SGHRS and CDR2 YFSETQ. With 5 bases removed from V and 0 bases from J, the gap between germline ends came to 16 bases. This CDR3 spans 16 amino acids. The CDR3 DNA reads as TGCGCCAGCAGTGGGGAGTGGGCGGTCAGCACAGATACGCAGTATTTT. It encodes CASSGEWAVSTDTQYF.